Given below is one T cell receptor (beta chain) in context. This entry is derived from a study of shared T cell receptors in the human thymus. The V gene lost 1 base and the J gene lost 4 bases, with 7 bases spanning the gap. Germline V CDR1 and CDR2: SGHVS, FQNEAQ. The CDR3 contains 13 residues. Clones were read by immunoSEQ multiplex PCR, and TCRdb kept only the in-frame ones, dropping some. The top ten hold around 0.0094% of the sample, which has approximately 760,000 clones, over 75% seen once. These records were also assigned to another study, of human thymus T cells. That work contributes: Serving as donors were healthy Finnish infants, each of whom was having open corrective surgery for congenital heart defects. Obtained as resections during corrective heart surgery, the thymus tissue was then studied. Thymic and blood repertoires appeared to show biased V and J gene usage. Thymic repertoires of unrelated individuals were reported in related research to overlap highly.

The specimen was thymocytes. The TCR was taken from a girl under three years old with a congenital heart defect. The rearrangement links TRBV7-8 to TRBJ2-5; D is unresolved. DNA of the CDR3: TGTGCCAGCAGCTTAGATTTCCGAGAGACCCAGTACTTC. It yields the protein CASSLDFRETQYF.